Presented here are 11 T cell receptor beta chains from one specimen sequenced in a study of cytomegalovirus exposure and HLA in healthy donors. PCR primers comprised 60 Vbeta and 13 Jbeta primers. Repertoires were generated with immunoSEQ multiplex PCR, while TCRdb's copy carries only in-frame clones and drops some. Seen here are around 63,000 clones, around 78% observed once, and the top ten hold 9% to 10%. Sequencing input: PBMCs. The receptors come from a middle-aged man in good health and CMV-seronegative.

This clone was recorded a few times. The V gene is TRBV4-1, the J gene TRBJ2-5; D is possibly TRBD2 (5 bases). The CDR3 length is 15 residues. CDR1 MGHRA and CDR2 YSYEKL come from the germline V gene. V lost 11 bases, J lost 0 bases, and 19 bases lay in between. The CDR3 sequence: CACSLGDQYQETQYF. Here the CDR3 DNA reads TGCGCCTGTAGCCTGGGAGACCAGTACCAAGAGACCCAGTACTTC.

This chain connects TRBV27 to TRBJ2-1; 10 bases map to TRBD2. This CDR3 is built from 16 residues. The ends lost 5 bases at V and 7 bases at J; junction bases unmatched: 11. Germline CDR1 reads MNHEY; CDR2 reads SMNVEV (reference sequence). The DNA for the CDR3 is TGTGCCAGCAGTCCGTACGCTAGCGGGAGTGCGAATGAGCAGTTCTTC. It codes for CASSPYASGSANEQFF.

This clone was counted only a few times. The chain has TRBV28 and TRBJ2-2, with TRBD2 as a possible D gene (5 bases). Germline V gene data show CDR1 as MDHEN and CDR2 as SYDVKM. V lost 8 bases and J lost 2, with 9 bases in between. The CDR3 totals 13 residues. The CDR3 coding sequence is TGTGCCAGCTTACCTAGCAACACCGGGGAGCTGTTTTTT. This encodes CASLPSNTGELFF.

The J gene is TRBJ2-7, the V gene TRBV5-1, with a possible D match to TRBD1 (6 bases). V lost 3 bases and J 7 bases, leaving 20 bases between the germline ends. CDR3 length equals 15 residues. Germline-derived CDR1 and CDR2 are SGHRS and YFSETQ. In DNA, the CDR3 is TGCGCCAGCAGCTATGCAGGGGATTCCCTGGGGGAGCAGTACTTC. It is translated as CASSYAGDSLGEQYF.

The J gene is TRBJ1-5, the V gene TRBV18; 7 nucleotides match TRBD1. V gave up 3 bases and J gave up 6 bases; unmatched junction bases: 8. Germline CDR1 and CDR2: KGHSH and LQKENI. The CDR3 has 15 amino acids. In DNA form, the CDR3 reads TGTGCCAGCTCACCTGCGGCACAGGGGTTTCAGCCCCAGCATTTT. Translating gives CASSPAAQGFQPQHF. The full variable domain, completed using reference TRBV18 and TRBJ1-5, is NAGVMQNPRHLVRRRGQEARLRCSPMKGHSHVYWYRQLPEEGLKFMVYLQKENIIDESGMPKERFSAEFPKEGPSILRIQQVVRGDSAAYFCASSPAAQGFQPQHFGDGTRLSIL.

The chain is built from TRBV6-5 and TRBJ2-3; the match to TRBD2 covers 11 bases. V dropped 2 bases and J dropped 3; count of bases not matched to a gene: 1. Germline loops: CDR1 MNHEY, CDR2 SVGAGI. The CDR3 runs 15 residues. In nucleotides, the CDR3 is TGTGCCAGCAGTTACGGACTAGCGGGTACAGATACGCAGTATTTT. Amino acid sequence: CASSYGLAGTDTQYF.

CDR3 DNA sequence: TGCGCCAGCAGCCCAGACCGGGCGGGGAGGGGACAAGAGACCCAGTACTTC. Encoded protein: CASSPDRAGRGQETQYF. This chain joins TRBV4-1 and TRBJ2-5; 7 bases match TRBD2. The trim removed 4 bases at V and 2 bases at J, leaving 13 bases unmatched. CDR1 is MGHRA and CDR2 is YSYEKL in the germline V gene. There are 17 residues in the CDR3.

The chain carries TRBV28 and TRBJ2-7, with 14 bases that match TRBD2. V shed 6 bases, J shed 2 bases, and the junction held 6 bases outside the gene matches. Germline V gene sequence: CDR1 MDHEN, CDR2 SYDVKM. There are 16 residues in the CDR3. The CDR3 here is CASSSSGLAGAYEQYF. CDR3 DNA: TGTGCCAGCAGCTCATCGGGACTAGCGGGAGCCTACGAGCAGTACTTC.

This sequence joins TRBV7-8 and TRBJ1-2; D ambiguous. The V gene lost 5 bases and the J gene lost 3 bases, with 10 bases spanning the gap. The CDR3 spans 13 residues. Germline CDR1 reads SGHVS; CDR2 reads FQNEAQ. The CDR3 region has the DNA TGTGCCAGCAGCATCCAGACTGACTATGGCTACACCTTC. Translated, it gives CASSIQTDYGYTF.

The V gene is TRBV7-6, the J gene TRBJ1-2; D might be TRBD1 (5 bases). The CDR3 is 15 amino acids. Trimming took 5 bases from V and 4 from J, leaving 17 bases between them. Germline V lookup: CDR1 SGHVS, CDR2 FNYEAQ. The CDR3 reads CASSPSQGLPYGYTF. The CDR3 nucleotides are TGTGCCAGCAGCCCAAGCCAGGGATTACCCTATGGCTACACCTTC.

This sequence joins TRBV11-2 and TRBJ2-1, with TRBD2 as a possible D gene (6 bases). Per the germline V gene, CDR1 is SGHAT and CDR2 is FQNNGV. V lost 5 bases to trimming and J lost 0 bases, with 11 bases between them. This CDR3 comprises 15 residues. CDR3 residues: CASSPAGSSYNEQFF. The CDR3 DNA reads as TGTGCCAGCAGCCCGGCGGGGAGCTCCTACAATGAGCAGTTCTTC.